Each of the 19 T cell receptor beta chains below was sequenced from the same sample in a study of cytomegalovirus exposure and HLA in healthy donors (dated by TCRdb to 2017 to 2019). The method was the immunoSEQ multiplex PCR assay. A mixture of 60 forward primers for TCR Vbeta segments and 13 reverse primers for TCR Jbeta segments was used in the multiplex PCR. What TCRdb holds here is the immuneACCESS table cut down to in-frame rearrangements. Part of the clones is not present; checked against another copy, under half of the missing clones reflect an unresolved V gene, and the others are unexplained. For this sample the table gives under 200,000 clones, of which around 80% were detected only once. The top ten clonotypes cover 1% of the sample. Input material: PBMCs. The receptors shown here come from a woman aged 45 to 65 in good health and CMV-seropositive.

The chain is built from TRBV5-4 and TRBJ2-7, with TRBD1 as a possible D gene (5 bases). CDR3 size: 13 residues. Trimming stripped 1 base from V and 4 bases from J, with 9 bases between. Germline CDR1 SGHNT, CDR2 YYREEE (reference sequence). The CDR3 DNA reads as TGTGCCAGCAGCTTGATCACAGGTTACGAGCAGTACTTC. Protein sequence: CASSLITGYEQYF.

The chain uses TRBV11-2 and TRBJ2-2; D gene uncertain. V lost 1 base and J 6 bases, leaving 3 bases between the germline ends. Germline CDR1 and CDR2: SGHAT and FQNNGV. This CDR3 spans 12 amino acids. CDR3 protein: CASSLAAGELFF. CDR3 bases: TGTGCCAGCAGCTTAGCGGCCGGGGAGCTGTTTTTT.

The rearrangement joins TRBV5-1 to TRBJ1-5, with a possible D match to TRBD1 (6 bases). The V and J ends lost 7 bases and 5 bases respectively, with 13 bases between them. The CDR3 consists of 13 residues. Germline CDR1 is SGHRS and CDR2 is YFSETQ. CDR3 DNA sequence: TGCGCCAGCGCATATAGGACAGATCAGCCCCAGCATTTT. Amino acids: CASAYRTDQPQHF.

CDR3 DNA: TGCAGCGTTGAAAGGGGACAGGGTGTGGGTTGGGTGTATTTT. Translated, it gives CSVERGQGVGWVYF. The rearrangement uses TRBV29-1 and TRBJ2-3, with 9 nucleotides matching TRBD1. Trimming cost V 2 bases and J 14 bases; bases outside gene matches: 14. CDR1 and CDR2 from the germline V gene are SQVTM and ANQGSEA. This CDR3 comprises 14 residues.

The V gene is TRBV7-2, the J gene TRBJ2-2; the D is unclear. Looked up from germline, CDR1 is SGHTA and CDR2 is FQGNSA. V lost 2 bases, J lost 0 bases, and 4 bases lay in between. The CDR3 has 14 amino acids. CDR3 residues: CASSLHSNTGELFF. In DNA form, the CDR3 reads TGTGCCAGCAGCTTACATTCGAACACCGGGGAGCTGTTTTTT.

A single count supports this clone. The V gene is TRBV7-2, the J gene TRBJ1-3; D perhaps matches TRBD1 (6 bases). The CDR3 is made up of 15 amino acids. V lost 1 base and J lost 3, with 10 bases in between. Germline CDR1 reads SGHTA; CDR2 reads FQGNSA. The CDR3 here is CASSLDRDVGNTIYF. The CDR3, as DNA: TGTGCCAGCAGCTTAGACAGGGATGTTGGAAACACCATATATTTT.

This clone was found once. The chain is built from TRBV29-1 and TRBJ2-7, with D perhaps TRBD2 (6 bases). This CDR3 comprises 14 residues. Germline lookup yields CDR1 SQVTM and CDR2 ANQGSEA. V was cut by 4 bases and J by 3 bases, with 16 bases left in between. CDR3 nucleotide sequence: TGCAGCGTTGCGAGCAGGACTACCTTCTACGAGCAGTACTTC. It yields the protein CSVASRTTFYEQYF.

The chain uses TRBV6-1 and TRBJ2-4; no clear D gene. The germline V gene encodes CDR1 MNHNS and CDR2 SASEGT. The CDR3 length is 14 residues. Trimming pared 7 bases from V and 3 bases from J, leaving 13 bases between. The CDR3 loop reads CASTRLSGKNIQYF. CDR3 DNA: TGTGCCAGCACCAGACTTAGTGGCAAAAACATTCAGTACTTC.

A remark on this clone: Relative to the germline gene, one junction end is altered; a read error may explain this. The V gene is TRBV9, the J gene TRBJ1-1, with 10 nucleotides matching TRBD1. Per the germline V gene, CDR1 is SGDLS and CDR2 is YYNGEE. The CDR3 has 10 amino acids. CDR3 sequence (DNA): TGTGCCAGCAGCGCTCGGACAGGGGGGTTT. This sequence encodes CASSARTGGF.

This chain links TRBV28 with TRBJ1-1, with unresolved D. CDR1 and CDR2 from the germline V gene are MDHEN and SYDVKM. CDR3 length equals 14 residues. The germline V and J ends were trimmed by 3 bases and 5 bases, with 13 bases remaining between them. CDR3 coding DNA: TGTGCCAGCAGTTTCGGAGGAGCGAGAACTGAAGCTTTCTTT. Residues: CASSFGGARTEAFF.

In this sample, this clone turned up a few times. The gene calls are TRBV5-4 and TRBJ2-1; possibly TRBD2 for D (5 bases). The CDR3 loop spans 13 amino acids. The germline CDR1 and CDR2 sequences are SGHNT and YYREEE (reference sequence). The V and J ends lost 6 bases and 5 bases respectively, with 12 bases between them. The chain's CDR3 is CASTNGVNNEQFF. CDR3 nucleotides: TGTGCCAGCACCAACGGGGTGAACAATGAGCAGTTCTTC.

This chain links TRBV29-1 with TRBJ2-7; D is uncertain. V gave up 0 bases and J gave up 1 base, with 10 bases separating them. This CDR3 is 14 amino acids long. In germline, CDR1 is SQVTM, CDR2 ANQGSEA. The chain's CDR3 is CSVEDRTASYEQYF. CDR3 bases: TGCAGCGTTGAAGATCGAACAGCTTCCTACGAGCAGTACTTC.

This clone was recorded once. The rearrangement links TRBV7-8 to TRBJ2-5; a possible D gene is TRBD1 (5 bases). V lost 5 bases and J lost 2, with 15 bases in between. CDR1 is SGHVS and CDR2 is FQNEAQ in the germline V gene. This CDR3 is 15 amino acids long. In DNA form, the CDR3 reads TGTGCCAGCAGCCCTGGGGTGGGGCCACAAGAGACCCAGTACTTC. Residues: CASSPGVGPQETQYF.

This clone appeared a single time. The chain couples TRBV19 to TRBJ2-2; D is unclear. The CDR3 contains 12 residues. Germline V gene lookup returns CDR1 LNHDA and CDR2 SQIVND (reference sequence). Trimming shortened V by 5 bases and J by 8 bases, and 9 bases separated the two germline ends. CDR3 nucleotides: TGTGCCAGTAGTCCCCAATTGGGGGAGCTGTTTTTT. Amino acid sequence: CASSPQLGELFF.

The CDR3 here is CASSPAAGETQYF. The CDR3 DNA follows: TGCGCCAGCAGCCCGGCTGCGGGGGAGACCCAGTACTTC. This rearrangement joins TRBV5-1 to TRBJ2-5, with D perhaps matching TRBD2 (6 bases). CDR3 size: 13 residues. The V end was cut by 4 bases, the J end by 5 bases, with 12 bases between. Germline V gives CDR1 SGHRS, CDR2 YFSETQ.

CDR3 in DNA: TGTGCCACCAGCCTAGCCGCGGAAACCTACTTC. Amino acid sequence: CATSLAAETYF. This sequence joins TRBV15 and TRBJ2-5, with D maybe TRBD2 (5 bases). V lost 5 bases, J lost 14 bases, and 15 bases lay in between. The CDR3 loop spans 11 amino acids. Germline values: CDR1 LNHNV, CDR2 YYDKDF (reference sequence).

This clone occurred a few times. The CDR3 reads CASSLGQGLTNEKLFF. The CDR3 nucleotides read TGCGCCAGCAGCCTGGGACAGGGTTTAACTAATGAAAAACTGTTTTTT. V gene TRBV5-1 combines with J gene TRBJ1-4, with TRBD1 identical over 9 bases. The length of the CDR3 is 16 residues. Germline lookup yields CDR1 SGHRS and CDR2 YFSETQ. Trimming removed 4 bases from V and 1 base from J; junction bases left unmatched: 5.

The rearrangement uses TRBV9 and TRBJ1-2; 7 positions match TRBD1. Germline lookup yields CDR1 SGDLS and CDR2 YYNGEE. This CDR3 has 13 residues. Losses at the gene ends were 4 bases for V and 8 bases for J; bases not matched to a gene: 8. CDR3 nucleotides: TGTGCCAGCAGCTCTACAGGGGTATGGGGCTACACCTTC. Protein product: CASSSTGVWGYTF.

This clone occurred a few times. The chain uses TRBV29-1 and TRBJ1-1; 7 positions match TRBD1. The V gene end was trimmed by 6 bases and the J gene end by 0 bases; junction bases not matched to a gene: 4. The CDR3 sequence is 13 residues long. Per germline, CDR1 SQVTM and CDR2 ANQGSEA. CDR3 loop: CSVLTGLNTEAFF. CDR3 coding DNA: TGCAGCGTACTGACAGGGCTGAACACTGAAGCTTTCTTT.